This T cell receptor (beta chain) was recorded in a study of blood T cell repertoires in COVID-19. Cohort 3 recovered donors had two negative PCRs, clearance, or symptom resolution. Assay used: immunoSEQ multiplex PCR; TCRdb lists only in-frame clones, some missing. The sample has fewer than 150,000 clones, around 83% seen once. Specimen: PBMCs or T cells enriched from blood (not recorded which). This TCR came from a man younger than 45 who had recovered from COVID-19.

The CDR3 nucleotides read TGTGCCAGCAGTACGGGGGGGATGGCTGAAGCTTTCTTT. Encoded protein: CASSTGGMAEAFF. The rearrangement links TRBV25-1 to TRBJ1-1; TRBD1 is a possible D gene (5 bases). Germline V gene sequence: CDR1 MGHDK, CDR2 SYGVNS. The CDR3 is 13 amino acids. V shed 5 bases and J shed 6 bases, with 13 bases lying between them.